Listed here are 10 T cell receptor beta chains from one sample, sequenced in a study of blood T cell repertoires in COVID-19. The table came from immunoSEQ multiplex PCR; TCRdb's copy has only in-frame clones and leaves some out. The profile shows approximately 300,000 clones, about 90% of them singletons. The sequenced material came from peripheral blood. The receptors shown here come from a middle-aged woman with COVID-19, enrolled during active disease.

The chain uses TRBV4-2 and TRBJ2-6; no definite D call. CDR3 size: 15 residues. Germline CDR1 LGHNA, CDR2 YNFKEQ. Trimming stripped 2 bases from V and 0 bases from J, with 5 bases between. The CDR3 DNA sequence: TGTGCCAGCAGCCAAACAAACTCTGGGGCCAACGTCCTGACTTTC. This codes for CASSQTNSGANVLTF.

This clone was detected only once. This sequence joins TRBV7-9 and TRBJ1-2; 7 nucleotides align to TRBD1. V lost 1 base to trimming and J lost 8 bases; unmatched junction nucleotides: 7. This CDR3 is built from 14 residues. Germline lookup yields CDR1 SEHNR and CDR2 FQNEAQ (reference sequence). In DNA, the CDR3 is TGTGCCAGCAGCTTAGTCACAGGGGTGGAGGGCTACACCTTC. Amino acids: CASSLVTGVEGYTF.

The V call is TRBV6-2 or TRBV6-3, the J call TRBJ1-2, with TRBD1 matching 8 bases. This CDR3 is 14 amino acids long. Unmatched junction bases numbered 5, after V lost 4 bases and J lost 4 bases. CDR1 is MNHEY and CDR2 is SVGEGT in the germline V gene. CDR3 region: CASSLDRAVYGYTF. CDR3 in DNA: TGTGCCAGCAGTTTGGACAGGGCTGTCTATGGCTACACCTTC.

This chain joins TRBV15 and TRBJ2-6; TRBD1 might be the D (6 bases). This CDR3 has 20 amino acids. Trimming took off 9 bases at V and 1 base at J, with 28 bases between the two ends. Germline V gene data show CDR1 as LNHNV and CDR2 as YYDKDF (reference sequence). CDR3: CATGVPTTGYSASGANVLTF. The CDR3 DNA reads TGTGCCACGGGAGTACCAACCACAGGGTATTCGGCGTCTGGGGCCAACGTCCTGACTTTC.

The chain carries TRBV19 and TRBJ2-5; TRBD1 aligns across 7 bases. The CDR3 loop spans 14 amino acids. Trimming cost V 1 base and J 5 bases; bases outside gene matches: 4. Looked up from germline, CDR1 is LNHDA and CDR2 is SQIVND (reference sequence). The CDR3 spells CASSIGQGDETQYF. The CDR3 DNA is TGTGCCAGTAGTATAGGTCAGGGGGATGAGACCCAGTACTTC.

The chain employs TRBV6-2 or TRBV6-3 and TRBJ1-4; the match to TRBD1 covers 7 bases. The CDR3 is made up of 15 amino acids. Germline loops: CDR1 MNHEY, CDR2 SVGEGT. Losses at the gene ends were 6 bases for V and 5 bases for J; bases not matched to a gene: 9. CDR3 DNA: TGTGCCAGCAGCCGACCATCGACAGGGAATGAAAAACTGTTTTTT. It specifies CASSRPSTGNEKLFF.

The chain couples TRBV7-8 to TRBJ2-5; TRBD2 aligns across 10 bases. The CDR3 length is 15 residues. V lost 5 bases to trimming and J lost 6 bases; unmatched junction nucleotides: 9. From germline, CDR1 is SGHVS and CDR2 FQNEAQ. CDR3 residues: CASSPFLAGEKTQYF. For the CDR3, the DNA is TGTGCCAGCAGCCCATTTCTAGCGGGAGAGAAGACCCAGTACTTC.

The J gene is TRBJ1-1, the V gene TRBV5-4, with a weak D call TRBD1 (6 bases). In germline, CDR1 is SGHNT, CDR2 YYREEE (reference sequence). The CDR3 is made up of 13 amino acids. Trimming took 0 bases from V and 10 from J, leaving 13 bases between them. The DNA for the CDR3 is TGTGCCAGCAGCTTGGAACAGGGCTTCGGAGCTTTCTTT. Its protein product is CASSLEQGFGAFF.

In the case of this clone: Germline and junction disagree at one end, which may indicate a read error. Written as DNA, the CDR3 is TGCAGTGCTAGTCCCGTAGTCAGGACAGCCACAAATACGCAGTATTTT. As protein: CSASPVVRTATNTQYF. V is TRBV20-1 and J is TRBJ2-3; tentative D call: TRBD1 (6 bases). The CDR3 covers 16 residues. Germline CDR1 reads DFQATT; CDR2 reads SNEGSKA (reference sequence).

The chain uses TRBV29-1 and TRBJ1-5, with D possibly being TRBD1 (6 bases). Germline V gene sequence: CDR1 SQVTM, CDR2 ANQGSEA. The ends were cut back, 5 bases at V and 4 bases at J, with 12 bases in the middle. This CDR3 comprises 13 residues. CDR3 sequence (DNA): TGCAGCGTTACACAGGGTCCAAATCAGCCCCAGCATTTT. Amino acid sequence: CSVTQGPNQPQHF.